Reported below is one T cell receptor beta chain. What it binds is not known. Produced via immunoSEQ multiplex PCR; TCRdb's table is partial and in-frame only. This repertoire shows 90,000 to 130,000 clones, approximately 90% found once; its top ten account for over 0.6%. The data were taken from a study of OX40 agonist ivuxolimab in advanced cancers. Study-level points and caveats: Average numbers of expanded clones were greater in CD8+ T cells than in CD4+.

The source material was CD4+ or CD8+ T cells sorted from blood, sampled in a trial of the OX40 agonist ivuxolimab. The receptor's source is an adult with an advanced solid tumor such as melanoma, head and neck, liver or kidney cancer.

Written as DNA, the CDR3 is TGCAGCGTTGGATTAGCGGGGGGGAGGGAGCAGTACTTC. It yields the protein CSVGLAGGREQYF. V is TRBV29-1 and J is TRBJ2-7; 11 positions agree with TRBD2. CDR1 SQVTM and CDR2 ANQGSEA come from the germline V gene. V gave up 4 bases and J gave up 7 bases; unmatched junction bases: 6. CDR3 length equals 13 residues.